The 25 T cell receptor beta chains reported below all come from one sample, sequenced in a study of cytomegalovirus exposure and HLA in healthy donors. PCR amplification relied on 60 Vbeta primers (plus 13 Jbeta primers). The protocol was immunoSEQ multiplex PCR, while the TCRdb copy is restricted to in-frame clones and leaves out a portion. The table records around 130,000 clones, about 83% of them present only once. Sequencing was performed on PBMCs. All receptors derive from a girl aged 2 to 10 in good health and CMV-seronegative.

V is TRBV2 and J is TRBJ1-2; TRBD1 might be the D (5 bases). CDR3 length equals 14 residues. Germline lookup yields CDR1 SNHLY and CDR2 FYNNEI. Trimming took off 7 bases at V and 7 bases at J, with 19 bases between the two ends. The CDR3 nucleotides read TGTGCCAGCATCCAAATACAACGGGGGGGTGGCTACACCTTC. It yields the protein CASIQIQRGGGYTF.

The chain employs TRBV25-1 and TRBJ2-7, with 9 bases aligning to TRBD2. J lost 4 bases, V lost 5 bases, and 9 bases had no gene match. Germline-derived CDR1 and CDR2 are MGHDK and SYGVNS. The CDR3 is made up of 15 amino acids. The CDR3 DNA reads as TGTGCCAGCAGTCCTCGGGTAGCGGGAGCTTACGAGCAGTACTTC. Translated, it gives CASSPRVAGAYEQYF.

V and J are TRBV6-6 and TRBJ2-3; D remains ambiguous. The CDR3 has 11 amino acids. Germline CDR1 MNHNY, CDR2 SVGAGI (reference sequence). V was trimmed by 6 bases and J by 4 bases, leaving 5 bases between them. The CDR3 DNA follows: TGTGCCAGCAGCCGCGCAGATACGCAGTATTTT. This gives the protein CASSRADTQYF.

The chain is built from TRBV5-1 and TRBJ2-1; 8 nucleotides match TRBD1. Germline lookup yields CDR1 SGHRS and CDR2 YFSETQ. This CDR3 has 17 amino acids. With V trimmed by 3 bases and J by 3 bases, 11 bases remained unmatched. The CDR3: CASSSPTGEILYNEQFF. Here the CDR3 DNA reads TGCGCCAGCAGCTCACCGACAGGGGAAATTCTCTACAATGAGCAGTTCTTC.

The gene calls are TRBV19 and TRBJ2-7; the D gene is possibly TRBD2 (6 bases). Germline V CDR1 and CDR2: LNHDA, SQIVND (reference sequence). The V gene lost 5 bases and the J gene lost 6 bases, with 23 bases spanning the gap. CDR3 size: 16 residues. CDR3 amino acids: CASSLAIRAVAAEQYF. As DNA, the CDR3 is TGTGCCAGTAGTCTAGCCATCCGGGCCGTAGCGGCCGAGCAGTACTTC.

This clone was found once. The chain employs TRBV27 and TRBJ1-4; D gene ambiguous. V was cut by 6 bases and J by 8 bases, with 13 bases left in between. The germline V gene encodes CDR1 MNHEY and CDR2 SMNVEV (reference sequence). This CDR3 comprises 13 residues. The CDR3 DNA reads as TGTGCCAGCAGCTTACAGTTTGAAGAAAAACTGTTTTTT. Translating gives CASSLQFEEKLFF.

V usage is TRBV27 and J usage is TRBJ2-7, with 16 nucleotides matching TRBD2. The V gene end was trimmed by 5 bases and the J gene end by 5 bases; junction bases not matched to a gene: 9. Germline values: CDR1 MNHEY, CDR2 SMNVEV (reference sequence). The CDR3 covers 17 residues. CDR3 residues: CASSRPGTSGGAHEQYF. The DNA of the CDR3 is TGTGCCAGCAGTAGACCCGGGACTAGCGGGGGGGCCCACGAGCAGTACTTC.

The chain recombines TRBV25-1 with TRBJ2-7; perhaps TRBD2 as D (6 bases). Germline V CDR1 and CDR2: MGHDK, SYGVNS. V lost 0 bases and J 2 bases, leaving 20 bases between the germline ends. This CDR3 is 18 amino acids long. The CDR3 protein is CASSEYSDDPEGTYEQYF. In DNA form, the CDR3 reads TGTGCCAGCAGTGAATATAGCGACGACCCGGAGGGCACCTACGAGCAGTACTTC.

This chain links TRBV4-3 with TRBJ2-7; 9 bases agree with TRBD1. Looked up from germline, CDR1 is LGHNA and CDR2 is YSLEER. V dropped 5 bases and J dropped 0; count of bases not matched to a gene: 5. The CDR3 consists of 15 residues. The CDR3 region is CASSATGGVSYEQYF. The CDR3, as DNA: TGCGCCAGCAGCGCGACAGGGGGAGTCTCCTACGAGCAGTACTTC.

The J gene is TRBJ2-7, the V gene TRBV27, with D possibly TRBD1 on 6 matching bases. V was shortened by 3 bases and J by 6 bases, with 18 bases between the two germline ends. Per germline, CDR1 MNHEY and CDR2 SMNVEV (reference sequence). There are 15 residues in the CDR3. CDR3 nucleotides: TGTGCCAGCAGTTTCGACAGGACCCTCGGCTCCGAGCAGTACTTC. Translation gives CASSFDRTLGSEQYF.

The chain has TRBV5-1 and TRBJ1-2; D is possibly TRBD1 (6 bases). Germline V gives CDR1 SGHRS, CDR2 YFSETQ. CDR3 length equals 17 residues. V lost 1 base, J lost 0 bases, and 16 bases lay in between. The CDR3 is CASSLPPQGPPNYGYTF. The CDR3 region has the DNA TGCGCCAGCAGCTTGCCCCCACAGGGACCCCCTAACTATGGCTACACCTTC.

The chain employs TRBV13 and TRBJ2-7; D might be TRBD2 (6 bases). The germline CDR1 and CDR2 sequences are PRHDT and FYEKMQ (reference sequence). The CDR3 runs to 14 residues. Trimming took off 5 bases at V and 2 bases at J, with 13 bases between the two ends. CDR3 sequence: CASSTGRGTYEQYF. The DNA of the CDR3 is TGTGCCAGCAGCACGGGACGGGGGACCTACGAGCAGTACTTC.

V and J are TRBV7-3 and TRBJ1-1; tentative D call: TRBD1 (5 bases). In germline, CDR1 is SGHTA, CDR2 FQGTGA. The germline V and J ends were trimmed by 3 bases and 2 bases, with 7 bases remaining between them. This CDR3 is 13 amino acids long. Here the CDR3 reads CASSFRGNTEAFF. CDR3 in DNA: TGTGCCAGCAGCTTTAGGGGTAACACTGAAGCTTTCTTT.

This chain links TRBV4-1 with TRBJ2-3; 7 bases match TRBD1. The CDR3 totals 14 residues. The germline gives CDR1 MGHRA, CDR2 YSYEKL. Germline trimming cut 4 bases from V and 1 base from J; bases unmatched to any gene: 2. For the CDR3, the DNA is TGCGCCAGCAGCCCCCAGGGGGGCACAGATACGCAGTATTTT. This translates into CASSPQGGTDTQYF.

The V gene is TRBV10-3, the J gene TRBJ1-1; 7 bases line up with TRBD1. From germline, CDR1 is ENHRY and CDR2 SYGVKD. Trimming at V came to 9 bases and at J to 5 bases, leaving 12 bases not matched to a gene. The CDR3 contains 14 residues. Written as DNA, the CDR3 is TGTGCCATAACCCCAGGGGGGTTGTGGACTGAAGCTTTCTTT. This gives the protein CAITPGGLWTEAFF.

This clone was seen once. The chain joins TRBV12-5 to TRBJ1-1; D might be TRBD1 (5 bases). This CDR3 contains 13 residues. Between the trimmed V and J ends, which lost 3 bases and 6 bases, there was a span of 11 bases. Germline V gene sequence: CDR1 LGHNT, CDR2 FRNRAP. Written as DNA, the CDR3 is TGTGCTAGTGGTTTAGGCAGGGTCCCTGAAGCTTTCTTT. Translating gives CASGLGRVPEAFF.

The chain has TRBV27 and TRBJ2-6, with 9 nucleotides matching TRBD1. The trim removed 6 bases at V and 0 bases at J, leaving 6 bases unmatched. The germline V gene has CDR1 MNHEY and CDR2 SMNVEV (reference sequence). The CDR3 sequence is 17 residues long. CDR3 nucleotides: TGTGCCAGCAGCCCGGGACAGGGTCACTCTGGGGCCAACGTCCTGACTTTC. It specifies CASSPGQGHSGANVLTF. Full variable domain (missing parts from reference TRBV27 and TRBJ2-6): EAQVTQNPRYLITVTGKKLTVTCSQNMNHEYMSWYRQDPGLGLRQIYYSMNVEVTDKGDVPEGYKVSRKEKRNFPLILESPSPNQTSLYFCASSPGQGHSGANVLTFGAGSRLTVL.

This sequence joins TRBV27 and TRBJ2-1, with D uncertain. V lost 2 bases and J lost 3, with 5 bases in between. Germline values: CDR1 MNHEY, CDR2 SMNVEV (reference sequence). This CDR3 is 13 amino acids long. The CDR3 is CASSLPGYNEQFF. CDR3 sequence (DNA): TGTGCCAGCAGTTTACCGGGCTACAATGAGCAGTTCTTC.

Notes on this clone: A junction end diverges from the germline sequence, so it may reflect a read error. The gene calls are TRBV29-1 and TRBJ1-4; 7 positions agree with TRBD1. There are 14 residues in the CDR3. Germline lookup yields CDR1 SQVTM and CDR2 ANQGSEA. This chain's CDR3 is CSVGNRGLNERLFF. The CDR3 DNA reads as TGCAGCGTCGGAAACAGGGGACTGAATGAAAGACTGTTTTTT. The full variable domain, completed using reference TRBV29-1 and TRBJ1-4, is SAVISQKPSRDICQRGTSLTIQCQVDSQVTMMFWYRQQPGQSLTLIATANQGSEATYESGFVIDKFPISRPNLTFSTLTVSNMSPEDSSIYLCSVGNRGLNERLFFGSGTQLSVL.

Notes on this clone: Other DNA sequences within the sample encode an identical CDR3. CDR3 DNA sequence: TGTGCCAGCAGCTTACAGGGATTCGGGGAGGAGGATGATGAAGCTTTCTTT. Translated, it gives CASSLQGFGEEDDEAFF. The chain has TRBV7-9 and TRBJ1-1, with D possibly matching TRBD1 (5 bases). The ends were cut back, 2 bases at V and 7 bases at J, with 23 bases in the middle. The CDR3 sequence is 17 residues long. Germline V gene data show CDR1 as SEHNR and CDR2 as FQNEAQ (reference sequence).

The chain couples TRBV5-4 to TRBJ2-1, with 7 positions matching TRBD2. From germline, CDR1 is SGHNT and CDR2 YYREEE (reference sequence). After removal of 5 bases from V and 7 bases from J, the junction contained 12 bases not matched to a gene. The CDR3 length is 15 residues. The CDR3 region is CASRLTGGGVNEQFF. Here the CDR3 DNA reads TGTGCCAGCAGGCTCACGGGCGGGGGAGTGAATGAGCAGTTCTTC.

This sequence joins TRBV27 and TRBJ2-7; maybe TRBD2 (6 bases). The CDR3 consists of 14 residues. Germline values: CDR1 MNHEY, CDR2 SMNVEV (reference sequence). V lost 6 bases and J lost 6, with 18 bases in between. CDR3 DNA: TGTGCCAGCAGCGCCATGGGGGGACTCGCCGAGCAGTACTTC. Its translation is CASSAMGGLAEQYF.

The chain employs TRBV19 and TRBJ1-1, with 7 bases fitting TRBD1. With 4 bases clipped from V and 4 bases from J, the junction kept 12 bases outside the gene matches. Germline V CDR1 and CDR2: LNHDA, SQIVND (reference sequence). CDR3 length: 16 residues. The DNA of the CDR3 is TGTGCCAGTAGTACACAAGGGGGCAGGGGTGGCACTGAAGCTTTCTTT. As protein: CASSTQGGRGGTEAFF. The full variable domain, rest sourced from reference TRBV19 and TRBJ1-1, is DGGITQSPKYLFRKEGQNVTLSCEQNLNHDAMYWYRQDPGQGLRLIYYSQIVNDFQKGDIAEGYSVSREKKESFPLTVTSAQKNPTAFYLCASSTQGGRGGTEAFFGQGTRLTVV.

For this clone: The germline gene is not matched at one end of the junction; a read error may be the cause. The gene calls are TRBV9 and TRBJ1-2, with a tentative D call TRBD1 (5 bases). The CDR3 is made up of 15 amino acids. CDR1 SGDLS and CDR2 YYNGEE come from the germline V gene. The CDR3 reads CASSVGRRAGSPYAF. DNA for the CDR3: TGTGCCAGCAGCGTTGGGAGGAGGGCAGGGTCACCTTACGCCTTC.

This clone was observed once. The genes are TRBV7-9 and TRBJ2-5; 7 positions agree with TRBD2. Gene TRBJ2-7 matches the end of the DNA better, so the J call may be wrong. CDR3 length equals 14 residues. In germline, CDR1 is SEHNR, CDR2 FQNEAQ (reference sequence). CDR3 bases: TGTGCCAGCAGCTTAGCGCTTGGGACTAACGAGCAGTACTTC. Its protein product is CASSLALGTNEQYF.